Presented here are 32 T cell receptor beta chains from one specimen sequenced in a study of naive and memory T cell subsets (dated by TCRdb to about 2017). No antigens are known for them. The study at large found these results: A few larger clonotypes were present in naive repertoires, particularly the CD8 repertoires, and these clonotypes were possibly memory cells re-expressing CD45RA.

The method behind the library was UMI-ligation and nested PCR. Sequenced on an Illumina MiSeq. The beta constant-region primer consisted of an equimolar mixture of two oligonucleotides that together covered TRBC1 and TRBC2. Four rounds of PCR, combining the SP2 primer with nested alpha and beta constant-region primers, were used to amplify the ligated cDNA. TCRdb handled the public reads itself, with Q25 trimming in fastp and clone calling in MiXCR, and kept productive beta chains. Identical CDR3 protein sequences are pooled into one entry, listed with their most common genes and DNA. In this sample the table shows about 160,000 distinct CDR3 sequences, about 20% of which occur a single time. Of the sample, 0.11% falls within the top ten clones. Sequenced input: naive CD4+ T cells from blood. What the cell subset or site label conveys for this sample: naive T cells, CD45RA high CD27+. Source of these receptors: a human donor in good health.

This clonotype came up many times. The V gene is TRBV6-2 or TRBV6-3, the J gene TRBJ1-1; no clear D gene. This CDR3 is 11 amino acids long. Germline V CDR1 and CDR2: MNHEY, SVGEGT. V lost 6 bases and J 11 bases, leaving 13 bases between the germline ends. Written as DNA, the CDR3 is TGTGCCAGCAGGGACCCCGGCGCTGCTTTCTTT. Amino acids: CASRDPGAAFF.

This clonotype was seen a few times. The genes are TRBV20-1 and TRBJ2-3; the match to TRBD2 covers 9 bases. The CDR3 length is 12 residues. Per germline, CDR1 DFQATT and CDR2 SNEGSKA (reference sequence). The CDR3 loop reads CMISGSPDTQYF. Written as DNA, the CDR3 is TGCATGATTAGCGGGAGCCCAGATACGCAGTATTTT.

This clonotype was counted a few times. This chain uses TRBV20-1 with TRBJ2-5; 10 bases line up with TRBD2. V lost 5 bases to trimming and J lost 5 bases; unmatched junction nucleotides: 14. This CDR3 has 16 residues. The V gene's germline CDR1 is DFQATT and CDR2 SNEGSKA (reference sequence). In DNA, the CDR3 is TGCAGTGCTCAGGGCTCTCTAGCGGGAGTTTTGGAGACCCAGTACTTC. It encodes CSAQGSLAGVLETQYF.

Many counts were recorded for this clonotype. V is TRBV12-3 or TRBV12-4 and J is TRBJ1-5; a possible D gene is TRBD1 (5 bases). The CDR3 totals 15 residues. With 3 bases removed from V and 3 bases from J, the gap between germline ends came to 12 bases. The CDR3 DNA reads as TGTGCCAGCAGTTTCATGAGGGGCTACAATCAGCCCCAGCATTTT. Protein sequence: CASSFMRGYNQPQHF.

This clonotype appeared a few times. The chain is built from TRBV18 and TRBJ1-2, with D possibly TRBD1 on 6 matching bases. The CDR3 contains 17 residues. V lost 3 bases to trimming and J lost 2 bases, with 19 bases between them. Germline V CDR1 and CDR2: KGHSH, LQKENI. The CDR3 spells CASSPLTPGQLNYGYTF. CDR3 DNA sequence: TGTGCCAGCTCACCTCTAACCCCGGGACAACTGAACTATGGCTACACCTTC.

This clonotype turned up a few times. One end of the junction is discordant with germline, which a read error may explain. The chain combines TRBV7-7 with TRBJ2-3; TRBD2 agrees at 7 bases. Germline loops: CDR1 SSHAT, CDR2 FNYEAQ (reference sequence). This CDR3 is built from 16 residues. CDR3 sequence reads: CASSVLGAGAGDTQYF. The CDR3 DNA follows: TGTGCTAGCAGCGTTCTAGGGGCGGGAGCGGGAGATACGCAGTATTTT. Looking up the rest from reference TRBV7-7 and TRBJ2-3 gives the full variable domain: GAGVSQSPRYKVTKRGQDVTLRCDPISSHATLYWYQQALGQGPEFLTYFNYEAQPDKSGLPSDRFSAERPEGSISTLTIQRTEQRDSAMYRCASSVLGAGAGDTQYFGPGTRLTVL.

This clonotype came up a few times. V is TRBV10-2 and J is TRBJ2-3; 12 nucleotides align to TRBD2. V shed 0 bases, J shed 6 bases, and the junction held 10 bases outside the gene matches. CDR3 length: 18 amino acids. The V gene's germline CDR1 is WSHSY and CDR2 SAAADI. CDR3 in amino acids: CASSESRPLAGGRDTQYF. The CDR3 DNA reads as TGCGCCAGCAGTGAGTCTCGGCCTCTAGCGGGAGGGCGCGATACGCAGTATTTT.

In this sample, this clonotype turned up a few times. V is TRBV7-9 and J is TRBJ2-1; 7 nucleotides match TRBD1. This CDR3 contains 12 residues. Germline CDR1 is SEHNR and CDR2 is FQNEAQ (reference sequence). The V segment lost 5 bases and the J segment 13 bases; nucleotides outside the gene matches: 8. The DNA for the CDR3 is TGTGCCAGCAGCCCGACAGGGAGAAGTCAGTTCTTC. Translating gives CASSPTGRSQFF.

This clonotype showed up many times. The chain employs TRBV20-1 and TRBJ2-7; D ambiguous. Trimming cost V 0 bases and J 5 bases, with 5 bases left between them. Germline values: CDR1 DFQATT, CDR2 SNEGSKA (reference sequence). The CDR3 runs 11 residues. The CDR3 sequence is CSARDRDEQYF. For the CDR3, the DNA is TGCAGTGCTAGAGATCGGGACGAGCAGTACTTC.

Remarks on this clonotype: Germline and junction disagree at one end, which may indicate a read error. This chain links TRBV7-2 with TRBJ2-1; 13 positions match TRBD2. CDR3 length: 16 amino acids. Germline lookup yields CDR1 SGHTA and CDR2 FQGNSA. The CDR3 DNA sequence: TGTGCCAGCACCTTACCCGGGACTAGCGGGGTAAATGAGCAGTTCTTC. This codes for CASTLPGTSGVNEQFF.

The chain joins TRBV25-1 to TRBJ2-3; 8 nucleotides match TRBD2. V was pared by 3 bases and J by 1 base, with 6 bases of the junction left unmatched. Germline CDR1 and CDR2: MGHDK and SYGVNS. There are 16 residues in the CDR3. CDR3 protein: CASSELAGRGTDTQYF. The CDR3 region has the DNA TGTGCCAGCAGTGAGTTAGCGGGGAGAGGCACAGATACGCAGTATTTT.

V is TRBV7-9 and J is TRBJ2-6, with D possibly matching TRBD2 (6 bases). The CDR3 length is 14 residues. From germline, CDR1 is SEHNR and CDR2 FQNEAQ (reference sequence). The CDR3: CWVRETSGANVLTF. In nucleotides, the CDR3 is TGTTGGGTTCGGGAGACTTCTGGGGCCAACGTCCTGACTTTC.

The chain joins TRBV20-1 to TRBJ1-5; 7 nucleotides align to TRBD1. The CDR3 has 15 amino acids. V gave up 2 bases and J gave up 6 bases; unmatched junction bases: 10. From germline, CDR1 is DFQATT and CDR2 SNEGSKA (reference sequence). CDR3 DNA sequence: TGCAGTGCTAGACCGCAAACAGGGGCGGGTCAGCCCCAGCATTTT. Translated, it gives CSARPQTGAGQPQHF.

This clonotype was recorded a few times. The rearrangement joins TRBV12-3 or TRBV12-4 to TRBJ2-7, with 14 bases aligning to TRBD2. V was clipped by 3 bases and J by 4 bases; unmatched bases: 5. The CDR3 loop spans 16 amino acids. CDR3 amino acids: CASSLGLAGVGYEQYF. CDR3 sequence (DNA): TGTGCCAGCAGTTTGGGACTAGCGGGAGTGGGGTACGAGCAGTACTTC.

There are a few counts of this clonotype. J is TRBJ1-5 and V is TRBV20-1, with a tentative D call TRBD1 (5 bases). Trimming took off 0 bases at V and 10 bases at J, with 16 bases between the two ends. Germline V gene lookup returns CDR1 DFQATT and CDR2 SNEGSKA (reference sequence). The CDR3 extends over 14 amino acids. CDR3: CSARDGQGVQPQHF. In nucleotides, the CDR3 is TGCAGTGCTAGAGATGGGCAGGGCGTTCAACCCCAGCATTTT.

The chain uses TRBV6-6 and TRBJ1-5, with unresolved D. The V end was cut by 11 bases, the J end by 1 base, with 15 bases between. From germline, CDR1 is MNHNY and CDR2 SVGAGI (reference sequence). The CDR3 is 14 residues long. The CDR3 is CAGRNGESNQPQHF. CDR3 nucleotides: TGTGCCGGACGCAACGGGGAAAGCAATCAGCCCCAGCATTTT.

This clonotype showed up just a few times. The chain uses TRBV27 and TRBJ1-1; weak D call: TRBD1 (5 bases). Trimming removed 3 bases at V and 7 bases at J, with 12 bases between. This CDR3 has 13 residues. The germline CDR1 and CDR2 sequences are MNHEY and SMNVEV (reference sequence). CDR3 residues: CASSFRDYYEAFF. CDR3 nucleotide sequence: TGTGCCAGCAGTTTCAGGGATTATTATGAAGCTTTCTTT.

In its sample, this clonotype was seen a few times. This chain connects TRBV7-2 to TRBJ1-5, with a weak D call TRBD1 (6 bases). The V end was cut by 4 bases, the J end by 3 bases, with 13 bases between. The CDR3 covers 15 residues. The germline CDR1 and CDR2 sequences are SGHTA and FQGNSA. The CDR3 sequence: CASSSGGGPNQPQHF. The CDR3 region has the DNA TGTGCCAGCAGCTCGGGGGGGGGCCCCAATCAGCCCCAGCATTTT. The variable domain in full, completed from reference TRBV7-2 and TRBJ1-5, reads GAGVSQSPSNKVTEKGKDVELRCDPISGHTALYWYRQSLGQGLEFLIYFQGNSAPDKSGLPSDRFSAERTGGSVSTLTIQRTQQEDSAVYLCASSSGGGPNQPQHFGDGTRLSIL.

This clonotype was seen once. The chain has TRBV6-1 and TRBJ2-1, with D perhaps TRBD1 (6 bases). V shed 4 bases and J shed 10 bases, with 11 bases lying between them. CDR1 and CDR2 from the germline V gene are MNHNS and SASEGT. This CDR3 contains 12 residues. The CDR3 region is CASSGHRDEQFF. CDR3 nucleotide sequence: TGTGCCAGCAGTGGCCACAGGGACGAGCAGTTCTTC.

In its sample, this clonotype was seen a few times. This chain links TRBV28 with TRBJ1-6, with D possibly TRBD1 on 6 matching bases. CDR1 and CDR2 from the germline V gene are MDHEN and SYDVKM. V shed 3 bases and J shed 1 base, with 19 bases lying between them. The CDR3 consists of 19 residues. The CDR3 spells CASSFLVGGRESYNSPLHF. The CDR3 DNA is TGTGCCAGCAGTTTCCTCGTGGGGGGCAGGGAGTCCTATAATTCACCCCTCCACTTT.

Only a few counts were recorded for this clonotype. The chain uses TRBV20-1 and TRBJ1-5; tentative D call: TRBD1 (6 bases). The CDR3 extends over 14 amino acids. V dropped 6 bases and J dropped 4 bases, with 16 bases sitting between them. Germline V lookup: CDR1 DFQATT, CDR2 SNEGSKA (reference sequence). CDR3 nucleotides: TGCAGTGCCACCCCCGGCAGGGGAAATCAGCCCCAGCATTTT. This sequence encodes CSATPGRGNQPQHF.

CDR3 sequence (DNA): TGTGCCAGCAGCTTAGTTCTGGGACATGGCTACACCTTC. Encoded protein: CASSLVLGHGYTF. The gene calls are TRBV7-8 and TRBJ1-2; D may be TRBD1 (5 bases). This CDR3 spans 13 amino acids. Germline V gives CDR1 SGHVS, CDR2 FQNEAQ. The V gene lost 1 base and the J gene lost 6 bases, with 9 bases spanning the gap.

The CDR3 here is CASSQDLLQPQHF. CDR3 coding DNA: TGTGCCAGCAGCCAAGATCTGCTTCAGCCCCAGCATTTT. The V gene is TRBV3-1, the J gene TRBJ1-5; D gene unclear. Trimming took 0 bases from V and 6 from J, leaving 6 bases between them. The CDR3 is 13 amino acids. CDR1 is LGHDT and CDR2 is YNNKEL in the germline V gene (reference sequence).

V usage is TRBV14 and J usage is TRBJ2-3; 9 nucleotides match TRBD1. Germline CDR1 and CDR2: SGHDN and FVKESK. Unmatched junction bases numbered 15, after V lost 4 bases and J lost 7 bases. This CDR3 contains 17 residues. The CDR3 nucleotides read TGTGCCAGCAGCCGACGAACGGGACAGGGCCTCGGTAATACGCAGTATTTT. Encoded protein: CASSRRTGQGLGNTQYF.

The chain employs TRBV6-6 and TRBJ1-5, with 7 bases identical to TRBD1. This CDR3 has 15 residues. Per germline, CDR1 MNHNY and CDR2 SVGAGI (reference sequence). V shed 6 bases and J 4 bases; nucleotides not matched to a gene: 9. CDR3 sequence: CASRPGTARNQPQHF. The CDR3 DNA reads TGTGCCAGCAGGCCCGGGACAGCGAGGAATCAGCCCCAGCATTTT.

The chain carries TRBV5-4 and TRBJ2-7; D might be TRBD1 (5 bases). The CDR3 is 13 amino acids. Germline V gene data show CDR1 as SGHNT and CDR2 as YYREEE (reference sequence). Trimming cost V 5 bases and J 5 bases, with 14 bases left between them. The CDR3 nucleotides read TGTGCCAGCAGTTTCACAGGTTACCACGAGCAGTACTTC. This translates into CASSFTGYHEQYF.

This clonotype has a count of ten or more. V and J are TRBV7-9 and TRBJ2-1, with D uncertain. V was trimmed by 6 bases and J by 7 bases, leaving 10 bases between them. The V gene's germline CDR1 is SEHNR and CDR2 FQNEAQ (reference sequence). The CDR3 is made up of 12 amino acids. CDR3 region: CASSLMGNEQFF. The CDR3 DNA reads as TGTGCCAGCAGTTTGATGGGAAATGAGCAGTTCTTC.

The genes are TRBV18 and TRBJ1-1; the D gene is possibly TRBD1 (5 bases). This CDR3 comprises 15 residues. Trimming shortened V by 3 bases and J by 0 bases, and 11 bases separated the two germline ends. The germline V gene encodes CDR1 KGHSH and CDR2 LQKENI. The CDR3 coding sequence is TGTGCCAGCTCACCTGCGGGACTGCTGAACACTGAAGCTTTCTTT. It is translated as CASSPAGLLNTEAFF.

This clonotype showed up just a few times. The chain is built from TRBV12-3 or TRBV12-4 and TRBJ1-5; D not resolved. CDR3 length equals 12 residues. Trimming cost V 2 bases and J 4 bases, with 3 bases left between them. CDR3 in DNA: TGTGCCAGCAGTTTATTAAATCAGCCCCAGCATTTT. It specifies CASSLLNQPQHF.

The chain employs TRBV20-1 and TRBJ1-2; 7 nucleotides agree with TRBD1. The V gene end was trimmed by 3 bases and the J gene end by 8 bases; junction bases not matched to a gene: 9. In germline, CDR1 is DFQATT, CDR2 SNEGSKA (reference sequence). This CDR3 comprises 13 residues. CDR3 region: CSASKQGRGGYTF. The CDR3 region has the DNA TGCAGTGCTAGTAAACAGGGGCGAGGAGGCTACACCTTC.

The genes are TRBV2 and TRBJ2-7, with D possibly TRBD1 on 5 matching bases. Germline CDR1 and CDR2: SNHLY and FYNNEI. This CDR3 comprises 13 residues. V dropped 7 bases and J dropped 7 bases, with 17 bases sitting between them. The CDR3 is CASKKDTPPEQYF. CDR3 nucleotide sequence: TGTGCCAGCAAAAAGGACACTCCCCCGGAGCAGTACTTC.

This clonotype showed up just a few times. The chain uses TRBV27 and TRBJ1-6; D gene uncertain. This CDR3 spans 15 amino acids. V was clipped by 1 base and J by 7 bases, with 11 bases between them. Germline CDR1 reads MNHEY; CDR2 reads SMNVEV (reference sequence). CDR3 protein: CASSLWRGENSPLHF. The CDR3 DNA sequence: TGTGCCAGCAGTTTATGGCGCGGAGAGAATTCACCCCTCCACTTT.